Below are 22 T cell receptor beta chains sequenced from a single sample in a study of blood T cell repertoires in COVID-19. TCRdb's copy holds only in-frame clones and misses some; the assay was immunoSEQ multiplex PCR. Here the sample spans roughly 220,000 clones, 80% to 90% being singletons. The sequencing sample was made of peripheral blood. These receptors were taken from a man older than 75 with acute or convalescent COVID-19.

The chain combines TRBV10-3 with TRBJ1-5; 10 bases agree with TRBD1. This CDR3 contains 17 residues. The junction had 11 bases not matched to a gene; V was cut back by 2 bases and J by 7 bases. CDR1 is ENHRY and CDR2 is SYGVKD in the germline V gene. CDR3 protein: CAISERPGQGFGQPQHF. CDR3 nucleotides: TGTGCCATCAGTGAGCGGCCGGGACAGGGGTTCGGCCAGCCCCAGCATTTT.

This chain joins TRBV29-1 and TRBJ2-7, with a possible D match to TRBD1 (6 bases). The CDR3 spans 13 residues. V was trimmed by 7 bases and J by 4 bases, leaving 17 bases between them. Germline V gene sequence: CDR1 SQVTM, CDR2 ANQGSEA. The CDR3 reads CSAGGQAGYEQYF. The CDR3 bases are TGCAGCGCTGGGGGACAAGCAGGATACGAGCAGTACTTC.

V usage is TRBV2 and J usage is TRBJ1-4, with 9 bases lining up with TRBD1. V dropped 6 bases and J dropped 7; count of bases not matched to a gene: 9. CDR1 and CDR2 from the germline V gene are SNHLY and FYNNEI. The CDR3 is 15 amino acids. CDR3 sequence (DNA): TGTGCCAGCAGAGCCGGCGGGACAGGGAGTGAAAAACTGTTTTTT. Translating it yields CASRAGGTGSEKLFF.

V and J are TRBV28 and TRBJ1-1, with 9 nucleotides matching TRBD1. CDR3 length: 14 amino acids. V lost 3 bases to trimming and J lost 9 bases; unmatched junction nucleotides: 8. CDR1 is MDHEN, CDR2 SYDVKM, per germline. CDR3 protein: CASSLGTGISKAFF. CDR3 DNA sequence: TGTGCCAGCAGTTTGGGGACAGGGATTTCGAAAGCTTTCTTT. The whole variable domain, remainder taken from reference TRBV28 and TRBJ1-1, is DVKVTQSSRYLVKRTGEKVFLECVQDMDHENMFWYRQDPGLGLRLIYFSYDVKMKEKGDIPEGYSVSREKKERFSLILESASTNQTSMYLCASSLGTGISKAFFGQGTRLTVV.

The chain combines TRBV7-9 with TRBJ2-1; TRBD2 matches 14 bases. After removal of 4 bases from V and 4 bases from J, the junction contained 9 bases not matched to a gene. The CDR3 has 18 residues. Looked up from germline, CDR1 is SEHNR and CDR2 is FQNEAQ (reference sequence). The CDR3 nucleotides are TGTGCCAGCAGCTCGGGACTAGCGGGAGCCCTAGATTACAATGAGCAGTTCTTC. Protein product: CASSSGLAGALDYNEQFF.

This clone has just a few counts. J is TRBJ2-6 and V is TRBV9; TRBD1 is a possible D gene (6 bases). Germline CDR1 reads SGDLS; CDR2 reads YYNGEE. The CDR3 sequence is 15 residues long. The V gene lost 4 bases and the J gene lost 2 bases, with 10 bases spanning the gap. The CDR3 nucleotides are TGTGCCAGCAGCCCCCGGGACACTGGGGCCAACGTCCTGACTTTC. Its protein is CASSPRDTGANVLTF.

The V and J genes are TRBV3-1 (or the pseudogene TRBV3-2) and TRBJ1-1; the D gene is possibly TRBD1 (6 bases). Germline CDR1 is LGHDT and CDR2 is YNNKEL (reference sequence). The germline V and J ends were trimmed by 3 bases and 12 bases, with 14 bases remaining between them. This CDR3 contains 12 residues. This chain's CDR3 is CASSQSHRESFF. The CDR3 nucleotides read TGTGCCAGCAGCCAGAGCCACAGGGAATCTTTCTTT.

The chain uses TRBV5-8 and TRBJ1-6; D possibly corresponds to TRBD1 (6 bases). The CDR3 runs to 13 residues. V shed 4 bases and J shed 11 bases, with 13 bases lying between them. CDR1 is SGHTS, CDR2 YDEGEE, per germline. This CDR3 reads CASSLQGTPPLHF. CDR3 nucleotide sequence: TGTGCCAGCAGCCTACAGGGTACGCCACCCCTCCACTTT.

This clone appeared a few times. The V call is TRBV24-1, the J call TRBJ2-7; 7 nucleotides agree with TRBD1. Germline-derived CDR1 and CDR2 are KGHDR and SFDVKD. This CDR3 is built from 13 residues. V lost 6 bases, J lost 1 base, and 2 bases stayed unmatched. The CDR3, as DNA: TGTGCCACCAGTCGGGACAGATCCTACGAGCAGTACTTC. Translated, it gives CATSRDRSYEQYF.

V usage is TRBV18 and J usage is TRBJ1-5, with TRBD1 as a possible D gene (5 bases). CDR1 is KGHSH and CDR2 is LQKENI in the germline V gene. The germline V and J ends were trimmed by 9 bases and 3 bases, with 12 bases remaining between them. CDR3 length equals 13 residues. Here the CDR3 reads CASSEGLNQPQHF. CDR3 nucleotides: TGTGCCAGTTCTGAGGGACTCAATCAGCCCCAGCATTTT.

The chain joins TRBV7-3 to TRBJ2-1, with 8 nucleotides matching TRBD2. CDR3 length: 13 amino acids. The junction had 6 bases not matched to a gene; V was cut back by 4 bases and J by 10 bases. CDR1 and CDR2 from the germline V gene are SGHTA and FQGTGA. CDR3 nucleotides: TGTGCCAGCAGCTCAGGACTAGCTAGCGAGCAGTTCTTC. The encoded protein is CASSSGLASEQFF.

This clone was detected only once. V is TRBV12-3 or TRBV12-4 and J is TRBJ1-2, with a tentative D call TRBD1 (6 bases). The CDR3 loop spans 12 amino acids. V lost 5 bases to trimming and J lost 8 bases, with 12 bases between them. CDR3 in amino acids: CASSRTGTGYTF. For the CDR3, the DNA is TGTGCCAGCAGTCGTACAGGGACAGGCTACACCTTC.

The chain joins TRBV6-1 to TRBJ1-3, with a tentative D call TRBD1 (6 bases). Trimming stripped 2 bases from V and 0 bases from J, with 20 bases between. The germline V gene encodes CDR1 MNHNS and CDR2 SASEGT. The CDR3 sequence is 19 residues long. The CDR3 region has the DNA TGTGCCAGCAGTGAATCGGCGGGTTTGGGGGCCTACTCTGGAAACACCATATATTTT. Translation: CASSESAGLGAYSGNTIYF.

This chain uses TRBV28 with TRBJ1-6; 9 nucleotides agree with TRBD1. This CDR3 is 14 amino acids long. Germline V lookup: CDR1 MDHEN, CDR2 SYDVKM. V trimming: 9 bases; J trimming: 8 bases; junction bases outside the gene matches: 8. CDR3 sequence: CASQRTGDYSPLHF. CDR3 bases: TGTGCCAGTCAAAGGACAGGGGATTATTCACCCCTCCACTTT. The full variable domain, with the rest looked up from reference TRBV28 and TRBJ1-6, is DVKVTQSSRYLVKRTGEKVFLECVQDMDHENMFWYRQDPGLGLRLIYFSYDVKMKEKGDIPEGYSVSREKKERFSLILESASTNQTSMYLCASQRTGDYSPLHFGNGTRLTVT.

This chain joins TRBV7-2 and TRBJ2-3; 9 bases line up with TRBD2. The CDR3 extends over 16 amino acids. Germline CDR1 SGHTA, CDR2 FQGNSA. Losses at the gene ends were 5 bases for V and 0 bases for J; bases not matched to a gene: 6. CDR3 sequence reads: CASSHLAGTSTDTQYF. The CDR3, as DNA: TGTGCCAGCAGCCACCTAGCGGGGACTAGCACAGATACGCAGTATTTT.

CDR3 in amino acids: CASRSVGLGYNEQFF. The CDR3 nucleotides are TGTGCCAGCAGATCCGTGGGACTAGGCTACAATGAGCAGTTCTTC. The chain recombines TRBV28 with TRBJ2-1, with 8 bases lining up with TRBD2. The CDR3 is 15 amino acids. Per germline, CDR1 MDHEN and CDR2 SYDVKM. J was trimmed by 3 bases and V by 6 bases; bases with no gene match: 7.

This clone was recorded a few times. The chain carries TRBV7-8 and TRBJ2-1; D unclear. Per germline, CDR1 SGHVS and CDR2 FQNEAQ. Trimming removed 1 base at V and 3 bases at J, with 13 bases between. CDR3 length: 16 residues. As DNA, the CDR3 is TGTGCCAGCAGCTTAGAGCCCTGGGCAGTCTACAATGAGCAGTTCTTC. Its protein is CASSLEPWAVYNEQFF.

This sequence joins TRBV25-1 and TRBJ2-3; D possibly corresponds to TRBD1 (5 bases). Germline V gives CDR1 MGHDK, CDR2 SYGVNS. The germline V and J ends were trimmed by 7 bases and 2 bases, with 10 bases remaining between them. The CDR3 spans 13 residues. CDR3 nucleotide sequence: TGTGCCAGCACAAGACAGAACACAGATACGCAGTATTTT. Residues: CASTRQNTDTQYF.

This chain's CDR3 is CATSDPSGASSYNEQFF. For the CDR3, the DNA is TGTGCCACCAGTGATCCCAGTGGGGCGAGCTCCTACAATGAGCAGTTCTTC. V is TRBV24-1 and J is TRBJ2-1; TRBD1 might be the D (5 bases). In germline, CDR1 is KGHDR, CDR2 SFDVKD. Trimming stripped 3 bases from V and 0 bases from J, with 14 bases between. The CDR3 is made up of 17 amino acids.

V and J are TRBV6-5 and TRBJ1-5; 7 bases agree with TRBD1. Losses at the gene ends were 6 bases for V and 1 base for J; bases not matched to a gene: 6. The CDR3 is 15 amino acids. The germline gives CDR1 MNHEY, CDR2 SVGAGI. Here the CDR3 DNA reads TGTGCCAGCAGCCTCGGAGGGGGCAGCAATCAGCCCCAGCATTTT. It codes for CASSLGGGSNQPQHF.

The chain carries TRBV19 and TRBJ1-6, with D hard to call. This CDR3 has 13 residues. CDR1 is LNHDA and CDR2 is SQIVND in the germline V gene (reference sequence). Trimming cost V 6 bases and J 6 bases, with 9 bases left between them. CDR3: CASRGRINSPLHF. DNA of the CDR3: TGTGCCAGTAGAGGCAGGATTAATTCACCCCTCCACTTT.

This chain connects TRBV29-1 to TRBJ2-1; 8 bases are a match to TRBD2. Germline CDR1 and CDR2: SQVTM and ANQGSEA. This CDR3 region has 15 residues. Here the CDR3 DNA reads TGCACTTCATCCCCGACTAGCGAGGTAGGGGTTGAGCAGTTCTTC. Translated: CTSSPTSEVGVEQFF.